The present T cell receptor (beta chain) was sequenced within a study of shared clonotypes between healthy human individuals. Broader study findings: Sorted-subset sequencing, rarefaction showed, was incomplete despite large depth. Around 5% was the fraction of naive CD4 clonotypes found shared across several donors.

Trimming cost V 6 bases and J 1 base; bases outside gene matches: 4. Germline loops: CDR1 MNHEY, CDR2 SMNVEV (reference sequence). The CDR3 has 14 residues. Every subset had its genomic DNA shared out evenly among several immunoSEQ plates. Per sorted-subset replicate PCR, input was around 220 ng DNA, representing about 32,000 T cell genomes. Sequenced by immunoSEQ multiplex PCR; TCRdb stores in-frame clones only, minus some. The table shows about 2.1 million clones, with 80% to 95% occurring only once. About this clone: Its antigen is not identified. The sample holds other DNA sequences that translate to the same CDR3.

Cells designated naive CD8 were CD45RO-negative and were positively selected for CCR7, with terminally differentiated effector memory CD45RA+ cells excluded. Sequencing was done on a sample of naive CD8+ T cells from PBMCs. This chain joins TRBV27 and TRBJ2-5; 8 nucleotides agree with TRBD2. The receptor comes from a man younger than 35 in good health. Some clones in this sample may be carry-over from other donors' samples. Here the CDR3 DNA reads TGTGCCAGCAGCCTCGGACTAGCCCAAGAGACCCAGTACTTC. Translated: CASSLGLAQETQYF.